This entry features one T cell receptor beta chain sequence. The antigen remains undetermined. Expressed TCRB transcripts got sequenced, as all isolated RNA was reverse transcribed. Naive, central memory and regulatory T cell samples averaged roughly 3.6 million reads. Repertoires were generated with immunoSEQ multiplex PCR, while TCRdb's copy carries only in-frame clones and drops some. Of about 660,000 clones in the sample, over 13% were seen once. The V end lost 0 bases, the J end lost 2 bases, and 10 bases lay between the germline ends. The CDR3 sequence is 15 residues long. CDR1 is SGHTA, CDR2 FQGNSA, per germline. The data belong to a study of beta chain features in type 1 diabetes. The study, taken as a whole, reports: Among all four CD4+ subsets, Type 1 diabetes patients had TCRB CDR3s that were moderately but significantly shorter.

The sample consisted of naive CD4+ T cells from blood. This TCR was recovered from a man aged 18 to 30 with type 1 diabetes. The chain uses TRBV7-2 and TRBJ1-1; no clear D. Here the CDR3 DNA reads TGTGCCAGCAGCTTAGCGACACAGACCAACACTGAAGCTTTCTTT. The encoded protein is CASSLATQTNTEAFF.